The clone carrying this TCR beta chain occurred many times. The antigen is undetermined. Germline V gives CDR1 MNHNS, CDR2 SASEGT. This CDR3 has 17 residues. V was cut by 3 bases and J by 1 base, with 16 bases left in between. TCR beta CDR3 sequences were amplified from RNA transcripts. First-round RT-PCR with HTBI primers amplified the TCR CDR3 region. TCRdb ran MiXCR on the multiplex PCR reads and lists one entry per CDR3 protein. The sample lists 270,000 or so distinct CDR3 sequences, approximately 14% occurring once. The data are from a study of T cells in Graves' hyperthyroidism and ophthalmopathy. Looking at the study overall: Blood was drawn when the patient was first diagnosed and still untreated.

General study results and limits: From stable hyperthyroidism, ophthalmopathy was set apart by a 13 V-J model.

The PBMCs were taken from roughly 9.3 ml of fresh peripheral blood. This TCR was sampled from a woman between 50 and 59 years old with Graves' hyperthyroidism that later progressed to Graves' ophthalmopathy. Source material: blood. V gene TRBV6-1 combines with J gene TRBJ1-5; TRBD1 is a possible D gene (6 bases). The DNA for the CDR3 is TGTGCCAGCAGTGATTACAGGACAGTCAGGAGCAATCAGCCCCAGCATTTT. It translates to CASSDYRTVRSNQPQHF.